This TCR beta chain was obtained from a study of control samples from healthy donors and cancer patients. Clones were read by immunoSEQ multiplex PCR, and TCRdb kept only the in-frame ones, dropping some. The repertoire holds around 160,000 clones, with roughly 93% as singletons. The CDR3 has 13 residues. V was trimmed by 1 base and J by 6 bases, leaving 10 bases between them. CDR1 is SGHNT, CDR2 YENEEA, per germline. The sequence was collected from a man between 18 and 35 years old in good health. The gene calls are TRBV11-3 and TRBJ2-7; D unresolved. The sequencing sample was made of blood. The CDR3 loop reads CASSLVGQSEQYF. The CDR3 region has the DNA TGTGCCAGCAGCTTAGTTGGGCAGAGCGAGCAGTACTTC.